Listed below are T cell receptor beta chains from one sample, sequenced in a study of T cell responses to AZD1222 COVID-19 vaccine. Clones were sequenced by immunoSEQ multiplex PCR, and TCRdb holds only the in-frame ones, with some missing. Among approximately 150,000 clones, around 90% were seen once, and the ten largest hold approximately 1.5%. The sequencing here drew on peripheral blood, taken on day 0 of AZD1222 vaccination. All receptors come from an adult in good health. Both conserved end residues are part of each CDR3. The D gene is left open where the match is weak. Clone sizes are given selectively: once, few, many, or a class where the clone is expanded.

d_call	v_call	j_call	clone_size	cdr3_aa	cdr3_nt
-	TRBV5-4	TRBJ2-7	-	CASSSSGAHGQYF	TGTGCCAGCAGTTCTTCCGGGGCCCATGGGCAGTACTTC
-	TRBV18	TRBJ2-1	-	CASSPGIWGNEQFF	TGTGCCAGCTCACCAGGCATATGGGGCAATGAGCAGTTCTTC
-	TRBV18	TRBJ1-2	-	CASSPLYRESGYGYTF	TGTGCCAGCTCACCACTGTACAGGGAATCTGGGTATGGCTACACCTTC
TRBD2	TRBV11-2	TRBJ2-1	-	CASSPFGRSSYNEQFF	TGTGCCAGCAGCCCTTTCGGGAGGAGCTCCTACAATGAGCAGTTCTTC
-	TRBV18	TRBJ1-4	-	CASSPYSGVNEKLFF	TGTGCCAGCTCACCTTATTCGGGAGTTAATGAAAAACTGTTTTTT
-	TRBV3-1/TRBV3-2	TRBJ2-7	-	CASSPSGKTYEQYF	TGTGCCAGCAGCCCCTCCGGGAAAACCTACGAGCAGTACTTC
-	TRBV5-1	TRBJ2-2	-	CASSSSDIGELFF	TGCGCCAGCAGCAGCTCGGACATCGGGGAGCTGTTTTTT
-	TRBV9	TRBJ1-6	few	CASSVHGHSGSPLHF	TGTGCCAGCAGCGTACATGGCCACTCGGGTTCACCCCTCCACTTT
-	TRBV6-5	TRBJ1-2	-	CASRGRADGYTF	TGTGCCAGCAGAGGGAGGGCAGATGGCTACACCTTC
TRBD1	TRBV18	TRBJ1-2	-	CASSPGTGGNYGYTF	TGTGCCAGCTCCCCAGGGACAGGGGGAAACTATGGCTACACCTTC
TRBD2	TRBV9	TRBJ2-1	-	CASSVGLAGFVDNEQFF	TGTGCCAGCAGCGTCGGACTAGCGGGATTCGTCGACAATGAGCAGTTCTTC
TRBD1	TRBV11-3	TRBJ2-1	-	CASSTTGAYNEQFF	TGTGCCAGCAGTACGACAGGGGCCTACAATGAGCAGTTCTTC
-	TRBV4-3	TRBJ2-7	-	CASSQEAGSYEQYF	TGCGCCAGCAGCCAAGAAGCAGGGAGCTACGAGCAGTACTTC
-	TRBV2	TRBJ2-7	-	CASSEAERATYEQYF	TGTGCCAGCAGTGAAGCCGAACGGGCGACCTACGAGCAGTACTTC
-	TRBV10-3	TRBJ1-2	-	CAISESDLLYGYTF	TGTGCCATCAGTGAGTCGGACCTTCTCTATGGCTACACCTTC
-	TRBV5-1	TRBJ2-7	-	CASSFSGSEQYF	TGCGCCAGCAGCTTCTCAGGGTCCGAGCAGTACTTC
-	TRBV18	TRBJ1-5	-	CASSPAQGLNQPQHF	TGTGCCAGCTCACCAGCACAGGGCTTGAATCAGCCCCAGCATTTT
-	TRBV6-5	TRBJ1-6	-	CASSNPANGSPLHF	TGTGCCAGCTCAAACCCCGCGAATGGTTCACCCCTCCACTTT
-	TRBV5-8	TRBJ1-2	-	CASSSTPGGYTF	TGTGCCAGCAGCTCCACTCCGGGAGGCTACACCTTC
-	TRBV2	TRBJ1-6	-	CASTMDSYNSPLHF	TGTGCCAGCACCATGGACAGCTATAATTCACCCCTCCACTTT
-	TRBV21-1	TRBJ2-7	-	CASKGGTSGNLAYEQYF	TGTGCCAGCAAGGGGGGAACTAGCGGGAACTTGGCCTACGAGCAGTACTTC
TRBD1	TRBV5-5	TRBJ1-1	-	CASSLAVLAGGPNTEAFF	TGTGCCAGCAGCTTGGCCGTGCTGGCAGGGGGCCCGAACACTGAAGCTTTCTTT
-	TRBV5-1	TRBJ1-1	-	CASSLRPRLMMNTEAFF	TGCGCCAGCAGCTTGAGACCGAGACTAATGATGAACACTGAAGCTTTCTTT
-	TRBV6-5	TRBJ2-3	-	CASSPEQVFTDTQYF	TGTGCCAGCAGTCCCGAACAGGTCTTCACAGATACGCAGTATTTT
TRBD2	TRBV10-2	TRBJ2-6	-	CASSEASGRTGANVLTF	TGCGCCAGCAGTGAGGCTAGCGGGAGAACTGGGGCCAACGTCCTGACTTTC
-	TRBV10-3	TRBJ1-3	few	CAIRQTNPDSRGNTIYF	TGTGCCATCAGGCAAACGAACCCCGACAGTCGTGGAAACACCATATATTTT
TRBD2	TRBV3-1/TRBV3-2	TRBJ2-1	-	CASSQTPGLAVYNEQFF	TGTGCCAGCAGCCAGACCCCGGGACTAGCGGTTTACAATGAGCAGTTCTTC
TRBD1	TRBV28	TRBJ2-7	-	CASSLSGTGGNEQYF	TGTGCCAGCAGTTTATCCGGGACAGGGGGTAACGAGCAGTACTTC
TRBD2	TRBV2	TRBJ2-1	-	CASSEARMPSGSRYNEQFF	TGTGCCAGCAGTGAAGCGCGGATGCCAAGCGGGAGCCGCTACAATGAGCAGTTCTTC
TRBD2	TRBV5-1	TRBJ2-3	-	CASSLAPSGGAQLPYTQYF	TGCGCCAGCAGCTTGGCCCCTAGCGGGGGGGCCCAGCTCCCTTATACGCAGTATTTT
-	TRBV9	TRBJ1-2	once	CASSVDRGFVGAVPYGYTF	TGTGCCAGCAGCGTAGATCGGGGATTCGTTGGTGCGGTTCCGTATGGCTACACCTTC
TRBD1	TRBV27	TRBJ2-1	-	CASSPGQGAYNEQFF	TGTGCCAGCAGTCCGGGACAGGGGGCATACAATGAGCAGTTCTTC
TRBD2	TRBV5-1	TRBJ2-3	-	CASRTSGGAPPGDTQYF	TGCGCCAGCAGAACTAGCGGGGGGGCCCCTCCTGGAGATACGCAGTATTTT
-	TRBV19	TRBJ2-2	-	CAVGALRANTGELFF	TGTGCCGTGGGGGCGCTTAGAGCGAACACCGGGGAGCTGTTTTTT